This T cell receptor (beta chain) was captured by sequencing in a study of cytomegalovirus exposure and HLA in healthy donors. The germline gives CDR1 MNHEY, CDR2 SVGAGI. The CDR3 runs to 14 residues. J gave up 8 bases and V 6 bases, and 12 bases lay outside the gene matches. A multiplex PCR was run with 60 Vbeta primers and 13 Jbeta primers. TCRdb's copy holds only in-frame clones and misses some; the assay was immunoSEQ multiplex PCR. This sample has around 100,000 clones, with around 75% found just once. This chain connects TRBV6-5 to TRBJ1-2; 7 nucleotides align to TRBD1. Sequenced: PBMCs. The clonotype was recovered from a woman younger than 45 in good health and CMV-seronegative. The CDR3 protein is CASSSGTANGGYTF. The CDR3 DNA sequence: TGTGCCAGCAGCAGTGGGACAGCCAACGGCGGCTACACCTTC.